The T cell receptor (beta chain) under discussion was sequenced for a study of response to subunit inactivated influenza vaccine. Broader study findings: Researchers suggested that each seasonal influenza vaccination recruits few new T cells.

This clonotype was recorded at least ten times. What it recognizes is unknown. Germline V gene sequence: CDR1 SGHRS, CDR2 YFSETQ. The CDR3 consists of 14 residues. After removal of 4 bases from V and 2 bases from J, the junction contained 3 bases not matched to a gene. Via MiXCR, TCRdb re-called the RT-PCR reads, giving one row per CDR3 protein. The table has about 530,000 distinct CDR3 sequences, 10% to 15% seen once. The TCR comes from a man between 50 and 59 years old who received an inactivated influenza vaccine. The genes are TRBV5-1 and TRBJ2-5; 9 positions match TRBD1. Here the sequenced sample was PBMCs from blood, taken roughly 6 weeks after vaccination. CDR3 DNA: TGCGCCAGCAGCGAACAGGGGGCTCAAGAGACCCAGTACTTC. It specifies CASSEQGAQETQYF.